This TCR beta chain was obtained from a study of cytomegalovirus exposure and HLA in healthy donors. Study at large: The 95 to 150 validation repertoires, a later analysis reported, used the same platform as the 600 to 700 first-cohort repertoires.

Regarding this clone: Its antigen is undetermined.

Regarding the study as a whole: A few of the chains that were CMV-associated were confirmed in vitro to be specific for CMV antigens. The study put some 150 TCR beta chains on its list as cytomegalovirus-associated.

CDR3 size: 15 residues. V dropped 5 bases and J dropped 6 bases, with 18 bases sitting between them. The germline V gene has CDR1 SGHRS and CDR2 YFSETQ. The method was immunoSEQ multiplex PCR; TCRdb's version includes in-frame clones alone and lacks a portion of them. The sample records 150,000 to 200,000 clones, roughly 85% being singletons. The sequenced material came from PBMCs. The chain carries TRBV5-1 and TRBJ2-1; possible D gene TRBD1, 6 bases. The receptor was isolated from a man between 18 and 29 years old in good health and CMV-seropositive. The CDR3 nucleotides read TGCGCCAGCAGACTCAGGGGACCCTTGGGCAATGAGCAGTTCTTC. Its translation is CASRLRGPLGNEQFF.